The 7 T cell receptor beta chains listed next were all sequenced from one sample in a study of blood T cell repertoires in COVID-19. Assay used: immunoSEQ multiplex PCR; TCRdb lists only in-frame clones, some missing. The data show 310,000 or so clones, 70% to 90% seen once. The sequencing input was PBMCs or T cells enriched from blood (not recorded which). Source of these receptors: a young woman who had recovered from COVID-19.

The chain's CDR3 is CASSGLSVGTGELFF. The CDR3 DNA follows: TGTGCCAGCAGCGGTCTATCTGTCGGCACCGGGGAGCTGTTTTTT. The genes are TRBV2 and TRBJ2-2; D unresolved. This CDR3 has 15 amino acids. Germline V gives CDR1 SNHLY, CDR2 FYNNEI. Trimming removed 6 bases at V and 4 bases at J, with 15 bases between.

The V call is TRBV5-1, the J call TRBJ1-4; weak D call: TRBD1 (6 bases). CDR3 length: 18 residues. Per the germline V gene, CDR1 is SGHRS and CDR2 is YFSETQ. Trimming removed 6 bases from V and 5 bases from J, with 26 bases in between. CDR3 coding DNA: TGCGCCAGCACCGCATGGGGCATGACACAGGGATCGAATGAAAAACTGTTTTTT. It yields the protein CASTAWGMTQGSNEKLFF.

The J gene is TRBJ2-2, the V gene TRBV5-1; TRBD2 matches 14 bases. Germline V gives CDR1 SGHRS, CDR2 YFSETQ. The J segment lost 0 bases and the V segment lost 4 bases, leaving 8 bases of the junction unmatched. The CDR3 has 19 residues. The CDR3 here is CASSPAGLAGASNTGELFF. In nucleotides, the CDR3 is TGCGCCAGCAGCCCGGCGGGACTAGCGGGGGCCTCGAACACCGGGGAGCTGTTTTTT.

This clone was found a few times. The V and J genes are TRBV5-1 and TRBJ1-4; no clear D. V lost 4 bases to trimming and J lost 0 bases, with 13 bases between them. Germline V CDR1 and CDR2: SGHRS, YFSETQ. This CDR3 has 16 residues. The CDR3, as DNA: TGCGCCAGCAGCCTCTATATAACCACAACTAATGAAAAACTGTTTTTT. It codes for CASSLYITTTNEKLFF.

The chain has TRBV6-5 and TRBJ2-7; 7 bases fit TRBD1. V trimming: 2 bases; J trimming: 6 bases; junction bases outside the gene matches: 7. Germline V gene data show CDR1 as MNHEY and CDR2 as SVGAGI. This CDR3 has 14 residues. CDR3 region: CASSYLAGGVEQYF. The DNA of the CDR3 is TGTGCCAGCAGTTACCTGGCAGGGGGTGTCGAGCAGTACTTC.

The chain joins TRBV5-6 to TRBJ1-6, with D possibly being TRBD1 (6 bases). V was clipped by 4 bases and J by 4 bases, with 15 bases between them. Germline values: CDR1 SGHDT, CDR2 YYEEEE. The CDR3 is 16 residues long. The CDR3 protein is CASSLRGGAYNSPLHF. The CDR3 bases are TGTGCCAGCAGCCTCCGTGGGGGGGCTTATAATTCACCCCTCCACTTT.

The count of this clone is one. CDR3 nucleotide sequence: TGTGCCAGTAGTATCTGGGGCGCGGAGACCCAGTACTTC. It translates to CASSIWGAETQYF. The chain recombines TRBV19 with TRBJ2-5, with D possibly matching TRBD1 (5 bases). There are 13 residues in the CDR3. V lost 3 bases to trimming and J lost 5 bases, with 10 bases between them. CDR1 LNHDA and CDR2 SQIVND come from the germline V gene (reference sequence).